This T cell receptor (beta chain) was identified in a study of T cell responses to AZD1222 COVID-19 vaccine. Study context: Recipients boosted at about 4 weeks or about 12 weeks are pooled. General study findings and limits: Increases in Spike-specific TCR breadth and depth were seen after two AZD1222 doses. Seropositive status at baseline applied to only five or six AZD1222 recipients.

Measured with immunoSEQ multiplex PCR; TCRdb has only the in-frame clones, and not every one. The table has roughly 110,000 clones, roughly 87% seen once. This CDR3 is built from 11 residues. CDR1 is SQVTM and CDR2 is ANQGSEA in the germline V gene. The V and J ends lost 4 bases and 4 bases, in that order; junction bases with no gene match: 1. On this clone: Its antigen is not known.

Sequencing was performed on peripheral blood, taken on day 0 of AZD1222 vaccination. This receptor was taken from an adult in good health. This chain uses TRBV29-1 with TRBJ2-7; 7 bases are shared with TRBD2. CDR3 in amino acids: CSVGSGYEQYF. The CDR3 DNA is TGCAGCGTTGGTAGCGGGTACGAGCAGTACTTC.